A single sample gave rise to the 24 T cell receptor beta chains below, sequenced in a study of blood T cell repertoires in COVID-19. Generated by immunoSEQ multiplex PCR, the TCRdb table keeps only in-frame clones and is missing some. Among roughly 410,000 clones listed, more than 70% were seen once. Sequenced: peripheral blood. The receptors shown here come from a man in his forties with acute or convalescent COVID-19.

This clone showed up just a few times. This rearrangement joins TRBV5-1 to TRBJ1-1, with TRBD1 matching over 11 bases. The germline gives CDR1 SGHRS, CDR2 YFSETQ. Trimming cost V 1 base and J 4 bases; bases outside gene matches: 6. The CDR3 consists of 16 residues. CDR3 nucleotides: TGCGCCAGCAGCTTGCACCGGGACAGGGGGTTCACTGAAGCTTTCTTT. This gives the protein CASSLHRDRGFTEAFF.

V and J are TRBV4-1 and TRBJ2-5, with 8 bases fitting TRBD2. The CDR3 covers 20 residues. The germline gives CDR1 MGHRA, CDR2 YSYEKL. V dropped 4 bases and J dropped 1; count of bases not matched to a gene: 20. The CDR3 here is CASSPGGTANLEVFQETQYF. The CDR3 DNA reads TGCGCCAGCAGCCCGGGGGGGACGGCCAACCTGGAGGTATTCCAAGAGACCCAGTACTTC.

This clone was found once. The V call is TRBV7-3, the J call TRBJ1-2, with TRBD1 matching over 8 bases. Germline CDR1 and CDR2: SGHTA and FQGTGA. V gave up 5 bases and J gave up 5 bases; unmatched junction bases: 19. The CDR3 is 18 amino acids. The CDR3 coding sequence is TGTGCCAGCAGCCAAAATGACAGGGGACCAAGGTTCAAATATGGCTACACCTTC. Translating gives CASSQNDRGPRFKYGYTF.

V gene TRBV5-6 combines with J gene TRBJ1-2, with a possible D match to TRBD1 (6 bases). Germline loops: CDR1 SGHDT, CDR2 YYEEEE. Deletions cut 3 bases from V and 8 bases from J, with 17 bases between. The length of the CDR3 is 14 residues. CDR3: CASSSPGVRGGYTF. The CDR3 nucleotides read TGTGCCAGCAGCTCTCCAGGGGTTCGGGGCGGCTACACCTTC.

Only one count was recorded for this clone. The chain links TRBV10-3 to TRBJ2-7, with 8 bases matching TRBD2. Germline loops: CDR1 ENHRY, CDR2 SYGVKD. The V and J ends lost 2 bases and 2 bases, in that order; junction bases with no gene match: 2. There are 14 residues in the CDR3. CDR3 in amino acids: CAISEREGPYEQYF. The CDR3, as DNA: TGTGCCATCAGTGAGCGGGAGGGGCCCTACGAGCAGTACTTC.

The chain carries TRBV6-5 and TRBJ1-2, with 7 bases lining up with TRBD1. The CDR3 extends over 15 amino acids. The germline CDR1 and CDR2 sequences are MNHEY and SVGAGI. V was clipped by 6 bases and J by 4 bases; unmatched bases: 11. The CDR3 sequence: CASSQFRQGPYGYTF. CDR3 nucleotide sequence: TGTGCCAGCAGCCAATTTAGACAGGGCCCCTATGGCTACACCTTC.

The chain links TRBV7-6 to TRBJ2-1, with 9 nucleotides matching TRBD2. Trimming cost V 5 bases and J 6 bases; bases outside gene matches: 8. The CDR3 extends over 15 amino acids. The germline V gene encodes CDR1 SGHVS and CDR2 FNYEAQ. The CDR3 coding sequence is TGTGCCAGCAGCCGAGCGGGAGGCACAACCAATGAGCAGTTCTTC. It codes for CASSRAGGTTNEQFF.

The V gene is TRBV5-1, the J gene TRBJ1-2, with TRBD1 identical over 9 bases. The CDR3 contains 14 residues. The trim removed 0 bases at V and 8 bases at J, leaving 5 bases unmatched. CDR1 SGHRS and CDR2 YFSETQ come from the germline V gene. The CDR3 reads CASSLDRGQRGYTF. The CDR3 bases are TGCGCCAGCAGCTTGGACAGGGGGCAAAGAGGCTACACCTTC. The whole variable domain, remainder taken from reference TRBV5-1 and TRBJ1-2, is KAGVTQTPRYLIKTRGQQVTLSCSPISGHRSVSWYQQTPGQGLQFLFEYFSETQRNKGNFPGRFSGRQFSNSRSEMNVSTLELGDSALYLCASSLDRGQRGYTFGSGTRLTVV.

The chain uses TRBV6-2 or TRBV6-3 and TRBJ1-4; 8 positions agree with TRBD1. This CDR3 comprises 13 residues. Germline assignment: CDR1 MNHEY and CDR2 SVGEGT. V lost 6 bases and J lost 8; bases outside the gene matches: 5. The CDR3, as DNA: TGTGCCAGCAGCATCGACAGGGGCGAAAAACTGTTTTTT. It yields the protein CASSIDRGEKLFF.

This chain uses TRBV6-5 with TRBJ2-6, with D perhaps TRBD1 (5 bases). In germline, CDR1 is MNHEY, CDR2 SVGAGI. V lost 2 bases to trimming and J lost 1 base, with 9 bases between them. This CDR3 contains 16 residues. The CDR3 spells CASSYNTGSGANVLTF. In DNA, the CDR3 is TGTGCCAGCAGTTACAATACAGGATCTGGGGCCAACGTCCTGACTTTC.

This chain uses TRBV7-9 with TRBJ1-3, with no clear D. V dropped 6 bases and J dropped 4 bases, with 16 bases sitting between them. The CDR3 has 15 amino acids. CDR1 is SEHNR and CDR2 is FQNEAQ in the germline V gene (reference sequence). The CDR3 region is CASSSEGGLGNTIYF. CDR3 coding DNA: TGTGCCAGCAGTAGTGAGGGAGGCTTAGGAAACACCATATATTTT. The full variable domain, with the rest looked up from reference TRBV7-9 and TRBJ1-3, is DTGVSQNPRHKITKRGQNVTFRCDPISEHNRLYWYRQTLGQGPEFLTYFQNEAQLEKSRLLSDRFSAERPKGSFSTLEIQRTEQGDSAMYLCASSSEGGLGNTIYFGEGSWLTVV.

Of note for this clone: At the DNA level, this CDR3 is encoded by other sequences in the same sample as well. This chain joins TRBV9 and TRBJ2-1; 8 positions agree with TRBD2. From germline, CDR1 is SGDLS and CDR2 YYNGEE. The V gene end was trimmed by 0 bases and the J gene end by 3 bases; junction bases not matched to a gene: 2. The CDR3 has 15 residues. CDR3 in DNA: TGTGCCAGCAGCGTAGGGCTAGCGGGCTACAATGAGCAGTTCTTC. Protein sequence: CASSVGLAGYNEQFF.

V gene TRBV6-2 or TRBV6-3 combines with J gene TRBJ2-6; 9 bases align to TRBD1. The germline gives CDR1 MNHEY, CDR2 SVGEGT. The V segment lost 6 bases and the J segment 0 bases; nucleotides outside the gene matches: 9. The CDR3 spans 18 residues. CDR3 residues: CASSPGQGSISGANVLTF. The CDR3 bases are TGTGCCAGCAGCCCGGGACAGGGAAGTATCTCTGGGGCCAACGTCCTGACTTTC.

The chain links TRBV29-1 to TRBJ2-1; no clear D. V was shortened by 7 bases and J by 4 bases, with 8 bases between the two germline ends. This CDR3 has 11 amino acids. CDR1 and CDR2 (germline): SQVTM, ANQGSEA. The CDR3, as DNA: TGCAGCGGCGCCCTTTACAATGAGCAGTTCTTC. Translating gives CSGALYNEQFF.

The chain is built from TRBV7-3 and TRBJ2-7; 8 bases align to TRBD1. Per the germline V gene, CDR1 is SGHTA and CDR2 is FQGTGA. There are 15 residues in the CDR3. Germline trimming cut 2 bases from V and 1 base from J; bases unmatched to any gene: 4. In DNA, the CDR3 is TGTGCCAGCAGCTTAGACGGGACAGGATCCTACGAGCAGTACTTC. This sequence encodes CASSLDGTGSYEQYF. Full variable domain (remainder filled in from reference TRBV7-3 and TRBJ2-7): GAGVSQTPSNKVTEKGKYVELRCDPISGHTALYWYRQSLGQGPEFLIYFQGTGAADDSGLPNDRFFAVRPEGSVSTLKIQRTERGDSAVYLCASSLDGTGSYEQYFGPGTRLTVT.

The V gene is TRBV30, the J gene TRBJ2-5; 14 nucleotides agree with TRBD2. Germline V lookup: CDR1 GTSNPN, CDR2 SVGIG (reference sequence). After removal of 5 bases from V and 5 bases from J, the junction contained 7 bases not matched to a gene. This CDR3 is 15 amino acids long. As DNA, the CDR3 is TGTGCCTGGGAAGGGACTAGCGGGAGTGGGGAGACCCAGTACTTC. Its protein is CAWEGTSGSGETQYF.

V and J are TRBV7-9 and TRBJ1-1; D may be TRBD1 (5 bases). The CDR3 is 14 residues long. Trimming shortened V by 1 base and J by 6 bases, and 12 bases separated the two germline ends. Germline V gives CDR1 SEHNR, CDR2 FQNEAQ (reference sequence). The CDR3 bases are TGTGCCAGCAGCTTAGAACAGCAAGGGGCTGAAGCTTTCTTT. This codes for CASSLEQQGAEAFF.

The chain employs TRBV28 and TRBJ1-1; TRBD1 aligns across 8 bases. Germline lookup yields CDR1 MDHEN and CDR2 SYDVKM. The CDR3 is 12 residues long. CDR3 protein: CAETGDDTEAFF. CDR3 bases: TGTGCTGAGACAGGGGATGACACTGAAGCTTTCTTT.

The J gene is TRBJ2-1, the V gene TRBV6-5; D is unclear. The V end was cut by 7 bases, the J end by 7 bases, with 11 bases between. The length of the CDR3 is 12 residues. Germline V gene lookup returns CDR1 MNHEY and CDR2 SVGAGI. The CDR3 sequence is CASKPRINEQFF. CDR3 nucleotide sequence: TGTGCCAGCAAGCCTAGGATTAATGAGCAGTTCTTC.

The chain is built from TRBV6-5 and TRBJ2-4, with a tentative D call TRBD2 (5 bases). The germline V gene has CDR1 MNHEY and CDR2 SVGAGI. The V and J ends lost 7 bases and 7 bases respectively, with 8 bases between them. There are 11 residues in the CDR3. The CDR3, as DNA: TGTGCCAGCAAGAGGGAGAACATTCAGTACTTC. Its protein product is CASKRENIQYF.

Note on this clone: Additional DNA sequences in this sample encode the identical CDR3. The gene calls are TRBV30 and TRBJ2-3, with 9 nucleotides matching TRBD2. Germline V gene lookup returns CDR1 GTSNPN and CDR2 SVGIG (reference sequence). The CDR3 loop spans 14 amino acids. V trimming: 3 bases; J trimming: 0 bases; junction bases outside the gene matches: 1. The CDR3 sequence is CAWRTSGSTDTQYF. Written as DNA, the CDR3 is TGTGCCTGGAGGACTAGCGGAAGCACAGATACGCAGTATTTT.

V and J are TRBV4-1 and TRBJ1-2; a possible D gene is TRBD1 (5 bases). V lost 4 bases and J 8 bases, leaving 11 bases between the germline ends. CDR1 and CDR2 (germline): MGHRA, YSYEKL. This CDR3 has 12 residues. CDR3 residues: CASSRLGAGYTF. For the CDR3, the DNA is TGCGCCAGCAGCCGCCTAGGGGCCGGCTACACCTTC.

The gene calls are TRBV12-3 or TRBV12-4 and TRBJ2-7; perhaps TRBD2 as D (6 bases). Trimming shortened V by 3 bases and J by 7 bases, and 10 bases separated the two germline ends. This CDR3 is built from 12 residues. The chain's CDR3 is CASSFAGREQYF. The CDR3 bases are TGTGCCAGCAGTTTTGCGGGGCGTGAGCAGTACTTC.

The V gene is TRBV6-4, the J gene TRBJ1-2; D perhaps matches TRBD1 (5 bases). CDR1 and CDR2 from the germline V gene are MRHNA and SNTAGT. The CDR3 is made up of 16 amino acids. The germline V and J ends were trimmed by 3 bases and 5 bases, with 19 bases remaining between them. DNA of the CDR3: TGTGCCAGCAGTGATTCACCGGGACTGGGGGAATATGGCTACACCTTC. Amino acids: CASSDSPGLGEYGYTF.